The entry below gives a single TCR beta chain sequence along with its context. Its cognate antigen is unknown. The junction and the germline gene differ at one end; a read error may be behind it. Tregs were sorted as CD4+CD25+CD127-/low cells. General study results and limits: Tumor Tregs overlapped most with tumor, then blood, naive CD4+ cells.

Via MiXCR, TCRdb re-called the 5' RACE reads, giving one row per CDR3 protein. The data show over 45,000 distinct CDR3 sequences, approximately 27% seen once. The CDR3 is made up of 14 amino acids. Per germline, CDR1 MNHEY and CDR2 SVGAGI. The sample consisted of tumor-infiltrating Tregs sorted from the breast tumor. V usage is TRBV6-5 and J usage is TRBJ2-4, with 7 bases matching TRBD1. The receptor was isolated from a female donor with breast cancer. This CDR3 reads CTSSYGTAKNIQYF. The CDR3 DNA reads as TGTACCAGCAGTTACGGGACAGCGAAAAACATTCAGTACTTC.